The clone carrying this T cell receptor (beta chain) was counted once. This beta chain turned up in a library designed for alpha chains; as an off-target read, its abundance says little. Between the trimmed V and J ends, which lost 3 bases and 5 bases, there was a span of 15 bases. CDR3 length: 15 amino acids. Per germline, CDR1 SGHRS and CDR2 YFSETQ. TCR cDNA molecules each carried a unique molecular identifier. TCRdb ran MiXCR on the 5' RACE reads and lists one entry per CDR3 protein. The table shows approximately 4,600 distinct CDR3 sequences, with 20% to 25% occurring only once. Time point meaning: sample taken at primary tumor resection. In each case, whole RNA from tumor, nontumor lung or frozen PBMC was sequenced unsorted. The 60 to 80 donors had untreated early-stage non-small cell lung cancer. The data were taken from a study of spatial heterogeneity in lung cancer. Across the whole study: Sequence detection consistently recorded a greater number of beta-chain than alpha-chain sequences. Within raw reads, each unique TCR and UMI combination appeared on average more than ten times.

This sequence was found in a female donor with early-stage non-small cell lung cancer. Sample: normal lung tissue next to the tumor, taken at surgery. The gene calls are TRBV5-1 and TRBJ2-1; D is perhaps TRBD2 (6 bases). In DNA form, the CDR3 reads TGCGCCAGCAGCTCTGGAGGGGCGAAGAACAATGAGCAGTTCTTC. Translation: CASSSGGAKNNEQFF. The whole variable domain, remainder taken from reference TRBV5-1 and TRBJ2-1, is KAGVTQTPRYLIKTRGQQVTLSCSPISGHRSVSWYQQTPGQGLQFLFEYFSETQRNKGNFPGRFSGRQFSNSRSEMNVSTLELGDSALYLCASSSGGAKNNEQFFGPGTRLTVL.